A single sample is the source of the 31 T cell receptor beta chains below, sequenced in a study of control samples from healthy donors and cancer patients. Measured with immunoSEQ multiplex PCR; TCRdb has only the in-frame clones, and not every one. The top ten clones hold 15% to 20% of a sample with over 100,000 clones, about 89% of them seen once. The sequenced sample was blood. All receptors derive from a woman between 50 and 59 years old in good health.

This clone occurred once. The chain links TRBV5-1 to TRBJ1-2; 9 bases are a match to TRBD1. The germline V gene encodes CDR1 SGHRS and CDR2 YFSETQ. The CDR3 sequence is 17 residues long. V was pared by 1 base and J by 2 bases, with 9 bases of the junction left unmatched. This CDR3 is CASSLWAPGQGNYGYTF. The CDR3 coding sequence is TGCGCCAGCAGCTTGTGGGCCCCGGGACAGGGAAACTATGGCTACACCTTC.

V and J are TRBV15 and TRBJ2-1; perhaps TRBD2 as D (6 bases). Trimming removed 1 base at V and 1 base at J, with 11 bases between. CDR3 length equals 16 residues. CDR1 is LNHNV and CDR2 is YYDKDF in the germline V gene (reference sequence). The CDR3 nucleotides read TGTGCCACCAGCAGAGTGGCCCTAGCGTCCTACAATGAGCAGTTCTTC. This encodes CATSRVALASYNEQFF.

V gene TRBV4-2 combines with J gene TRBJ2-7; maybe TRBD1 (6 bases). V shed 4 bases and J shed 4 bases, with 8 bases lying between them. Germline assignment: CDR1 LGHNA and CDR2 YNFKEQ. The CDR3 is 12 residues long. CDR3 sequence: CASSRQGYEQYF. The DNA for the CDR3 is TGTGCCAGCAGCCGGCAGGGGTACGAGCAGTACTTC.

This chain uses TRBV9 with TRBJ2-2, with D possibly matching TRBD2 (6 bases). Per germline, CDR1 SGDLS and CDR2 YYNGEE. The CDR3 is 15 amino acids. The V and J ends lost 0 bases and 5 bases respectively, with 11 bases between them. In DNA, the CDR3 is TGTGCCAGCAGCGTAGTATCCGGGAGTACCGGGGAGCTGTTTTTT. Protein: CASSVVSGSTGELFF.

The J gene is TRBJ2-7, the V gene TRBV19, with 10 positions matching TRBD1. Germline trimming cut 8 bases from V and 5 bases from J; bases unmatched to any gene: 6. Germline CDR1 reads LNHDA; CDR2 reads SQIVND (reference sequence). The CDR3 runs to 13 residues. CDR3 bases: TGTGCCAGTCGACAGGGGGCGGACCACGAGCAGTACGTC. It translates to CASRQGADHEQYV.

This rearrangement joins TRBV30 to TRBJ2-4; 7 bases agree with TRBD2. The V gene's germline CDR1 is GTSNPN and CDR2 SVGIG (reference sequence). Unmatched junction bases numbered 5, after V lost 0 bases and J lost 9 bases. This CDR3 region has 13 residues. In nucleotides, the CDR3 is TGTGCCTGGAGTGTTCCCGGCGGGGGCATTCAGTACTTC. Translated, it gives CAWSVPGGGIQYF.

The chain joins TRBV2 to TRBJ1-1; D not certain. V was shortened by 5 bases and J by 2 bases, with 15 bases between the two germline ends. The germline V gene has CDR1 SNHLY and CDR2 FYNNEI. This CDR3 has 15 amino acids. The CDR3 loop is CASSPALLGNTEAFF. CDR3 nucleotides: TGTGCCAGCAGTCCCGCTTTATTGGGAAACACTGAAGCTTTCTTT.

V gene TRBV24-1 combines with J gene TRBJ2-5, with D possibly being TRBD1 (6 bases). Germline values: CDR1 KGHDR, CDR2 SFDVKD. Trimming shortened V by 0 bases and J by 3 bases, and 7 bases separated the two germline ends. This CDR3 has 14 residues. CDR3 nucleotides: TGTGCCACCAGTGATTTGGAGGGGGAAGAGACCCAGTACTTC. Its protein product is CATSDLEGEETQYF.

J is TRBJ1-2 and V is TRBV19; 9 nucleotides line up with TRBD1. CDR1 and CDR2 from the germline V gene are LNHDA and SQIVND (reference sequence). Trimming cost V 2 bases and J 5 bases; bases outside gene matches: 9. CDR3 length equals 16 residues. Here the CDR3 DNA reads TGTGCCAGTAGTATAACCTTGACAGGGGGGCAGTATGGCTACACCTTC. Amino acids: CASSITLTGGQYGYTF.

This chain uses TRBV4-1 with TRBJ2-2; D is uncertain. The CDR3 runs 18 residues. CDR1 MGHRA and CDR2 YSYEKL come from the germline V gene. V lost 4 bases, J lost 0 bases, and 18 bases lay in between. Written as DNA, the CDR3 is TGCGCCAGCAGCCCGCCCTCTGGCGACGGCACGAACACCGGGGAGCTGTTTTTT. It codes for CASSPPSGDGTNTGELFF.

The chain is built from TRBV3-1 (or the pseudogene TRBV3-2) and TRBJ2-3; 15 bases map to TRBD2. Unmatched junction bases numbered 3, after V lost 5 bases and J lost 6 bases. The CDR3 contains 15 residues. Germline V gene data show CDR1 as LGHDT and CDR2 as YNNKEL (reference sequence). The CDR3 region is CASSGTSGRWDTQYF. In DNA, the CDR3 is TGTGCCAGCAGCGGGACTAGCGGGAGGTGGGATACGCAGTATTTT.

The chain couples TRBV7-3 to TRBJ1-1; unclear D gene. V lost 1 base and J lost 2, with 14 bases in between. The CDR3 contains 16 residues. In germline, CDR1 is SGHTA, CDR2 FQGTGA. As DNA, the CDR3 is TGTGCCAGCAGCTTAATACCAATGGACGGTAACACTGAAGCTTTCTTT. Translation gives CASSLIPMDGNTEAFF.

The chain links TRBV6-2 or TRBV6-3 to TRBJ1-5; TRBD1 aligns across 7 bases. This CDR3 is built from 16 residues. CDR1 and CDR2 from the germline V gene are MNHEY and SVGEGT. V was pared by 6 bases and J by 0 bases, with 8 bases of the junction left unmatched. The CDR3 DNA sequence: TGTGCCAGCAGCCGTTCCGACAGGGCTAGCAATCAGCCCCAGCATTTT. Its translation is CASSRSDRASNQPQHF.

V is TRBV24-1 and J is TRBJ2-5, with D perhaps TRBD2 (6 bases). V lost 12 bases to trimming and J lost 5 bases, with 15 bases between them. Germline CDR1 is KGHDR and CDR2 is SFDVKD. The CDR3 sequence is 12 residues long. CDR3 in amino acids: CAAGGPGETQYF. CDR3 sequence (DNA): TGTGCCGCAGGAGGGCCGGGCGAGACCCAGTACTTC.

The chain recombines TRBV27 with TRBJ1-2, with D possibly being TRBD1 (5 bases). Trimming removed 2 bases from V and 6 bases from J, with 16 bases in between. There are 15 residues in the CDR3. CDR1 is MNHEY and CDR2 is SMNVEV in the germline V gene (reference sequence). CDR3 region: CASSLRTINLDGYTF. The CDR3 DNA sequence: TGTGCCAGCAGTTTACGGACAATCAATCTAGATGGCTACACCTTC.

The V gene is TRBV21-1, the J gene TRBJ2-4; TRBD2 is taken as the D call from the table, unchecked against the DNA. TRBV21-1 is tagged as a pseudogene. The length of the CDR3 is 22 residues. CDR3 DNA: TGTGCCAGCAGCAAAGATGGAAGAACCGGGACTAGCGGGAGGGTAGCCAAAAACATTCAGTACTTC. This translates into CASSKDGRTGTSGRVAKNIQYF.

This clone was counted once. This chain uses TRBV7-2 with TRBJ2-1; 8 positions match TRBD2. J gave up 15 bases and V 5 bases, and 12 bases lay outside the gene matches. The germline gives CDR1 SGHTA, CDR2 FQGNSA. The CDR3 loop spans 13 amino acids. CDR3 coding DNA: TGTGCCAGCAGCCTCTCGGGGACTAGTCGGCGGTTCTTC. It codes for CASSLSGTSRRFF.

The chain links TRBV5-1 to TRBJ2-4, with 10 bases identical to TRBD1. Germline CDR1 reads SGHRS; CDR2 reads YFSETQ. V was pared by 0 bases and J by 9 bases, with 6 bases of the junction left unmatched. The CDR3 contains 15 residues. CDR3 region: CASSLGDRGGVIQYF. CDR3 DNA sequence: TGCGCCAGCAGCTTGGGGGACAGGGGAGGGGTCATTCAGTACTTC.

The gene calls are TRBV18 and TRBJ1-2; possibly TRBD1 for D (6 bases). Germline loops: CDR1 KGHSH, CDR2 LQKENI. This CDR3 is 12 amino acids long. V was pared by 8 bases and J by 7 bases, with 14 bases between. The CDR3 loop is CASATDRFGYTF. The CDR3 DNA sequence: TGTGCCAGCGCAACGGACAGATTTGGCTACACCTTC.

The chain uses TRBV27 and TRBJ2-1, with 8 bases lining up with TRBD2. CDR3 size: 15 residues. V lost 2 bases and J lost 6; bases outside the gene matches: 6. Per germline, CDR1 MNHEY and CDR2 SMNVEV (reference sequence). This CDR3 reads CASSLNLLAGNEQFF. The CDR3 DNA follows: TGTGCCAGCAGTTTAAATCTCCTAGCGGGCAATGAGCAGTTCTTC.

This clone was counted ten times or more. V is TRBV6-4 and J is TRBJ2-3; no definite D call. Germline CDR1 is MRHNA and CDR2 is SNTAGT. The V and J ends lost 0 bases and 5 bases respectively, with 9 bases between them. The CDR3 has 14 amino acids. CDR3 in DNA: TGTGCCAGCAGTGACTCGAATGCAGGAGATACGCAGTATTTT. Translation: CASSDSNAGDTQYF.

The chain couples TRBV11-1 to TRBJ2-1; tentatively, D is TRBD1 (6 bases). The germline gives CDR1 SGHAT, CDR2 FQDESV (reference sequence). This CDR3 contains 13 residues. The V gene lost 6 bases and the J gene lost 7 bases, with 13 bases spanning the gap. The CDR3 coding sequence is TGTGCCAGCAGTACAGGGAAGGTTAATGAGCAGTTCTTC. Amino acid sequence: CASSTGKVNEQFF.

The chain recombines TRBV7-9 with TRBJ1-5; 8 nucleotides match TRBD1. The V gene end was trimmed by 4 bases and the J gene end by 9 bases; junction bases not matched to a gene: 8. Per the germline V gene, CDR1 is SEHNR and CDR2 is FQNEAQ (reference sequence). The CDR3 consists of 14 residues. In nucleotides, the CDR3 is TGTGCCAGCAGCTCCGGACAGGGCCCAGGGCCCCAGCATTTT. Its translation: CASSSGQGPGPQHF.

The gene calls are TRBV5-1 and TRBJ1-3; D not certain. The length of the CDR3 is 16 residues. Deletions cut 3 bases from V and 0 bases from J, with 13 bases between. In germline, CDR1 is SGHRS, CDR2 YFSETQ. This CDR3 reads CASSSHGGPSGNTIYF. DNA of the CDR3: TGCGCCAGCAGCTCCCACGGAGGCCCCTCTGGAAACACCATATATTTT.

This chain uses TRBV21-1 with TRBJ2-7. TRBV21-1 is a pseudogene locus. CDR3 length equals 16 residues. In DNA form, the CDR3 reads TGTGCCAGCAGCACTCCTCCCTTTGAAAGCTCCTACGAGCAGTACGTC. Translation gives CASSTPPFESSYEQYV.

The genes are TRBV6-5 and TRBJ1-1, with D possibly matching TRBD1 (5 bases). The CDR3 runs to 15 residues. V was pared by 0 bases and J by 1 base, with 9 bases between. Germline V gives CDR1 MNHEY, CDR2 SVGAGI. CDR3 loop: CASSYSTVGNTEAFF. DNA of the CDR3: TGTGCCAGCAGTTACTCGACAGTCGGGAACACTGAAGCTTTCTTT.

The CDR3 spells CASSSIGTGETQYF. The CDR3 bases are TGTGCCAGTAGTAGTATCGGGACAGGGGAGACCCAGTACTTC. This sequence joins TRBV19 and TRBJ2-5; 9 nucleotides line up with TRBD1. V shed 4 bases and J 5 bases; nucleotides not matched to a gene: 5. CDR3 length equals 14 residues. Per the germline V gene, CDR1 is LNHDA and CDR2 is SQIVND (reference sequence).

Here the CDR3 DNA reads TGTGCCAGCAGCGTAGCGGGCAGGGGAGGTACTGAAGCTTTCTTT. Its translation: CASSVAGRGGTEAFF. The gene calls are TRBV9 and TRBJ1-1; maybe TRBD1 (6 bases). This CDR3 contains 15 residues. Between the trimmed V and J ends, which lost 0 bases and 5 bases, there was a span of 14 bases. CDR1 is SGDLS and CDR2 is YYNGEE in the germline V gene.

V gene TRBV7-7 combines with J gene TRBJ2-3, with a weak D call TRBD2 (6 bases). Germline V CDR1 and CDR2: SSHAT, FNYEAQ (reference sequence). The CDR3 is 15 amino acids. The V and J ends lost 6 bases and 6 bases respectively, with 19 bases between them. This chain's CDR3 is CASSLDGGISDTQYF. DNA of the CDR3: TGTGCCAGCAGTCTGGACGGCGGGATCAGCGATACGCAGTATTTT.

The CDR3 DNA reads as TGTGCCTGGAGTTACGGACAGGGCCGGTATGGCTACACCTTC. The encoded protein is CAWSYGQGRYGYTF. The chain employs TRBV30 and TRBJ1-2, with 8 bases matching TRBD1. Trimming at V came to 2 bases and at J to 5 bases, leaving 7 bases not matched to a gene. The CDR3 loop spans 14 amino acids. CDR1 is GTSNPN, CDR2 SVGIG, per germline (reference sequence).

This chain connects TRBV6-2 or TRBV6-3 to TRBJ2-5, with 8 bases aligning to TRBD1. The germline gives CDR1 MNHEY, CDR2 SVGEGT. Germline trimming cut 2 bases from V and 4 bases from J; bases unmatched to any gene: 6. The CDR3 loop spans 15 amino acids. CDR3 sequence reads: CASSYTGGIGETQYF. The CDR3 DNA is TGTGCCAGCAGTTACACAGGGGGAATTGGAGAGACCCAGTACTTC.